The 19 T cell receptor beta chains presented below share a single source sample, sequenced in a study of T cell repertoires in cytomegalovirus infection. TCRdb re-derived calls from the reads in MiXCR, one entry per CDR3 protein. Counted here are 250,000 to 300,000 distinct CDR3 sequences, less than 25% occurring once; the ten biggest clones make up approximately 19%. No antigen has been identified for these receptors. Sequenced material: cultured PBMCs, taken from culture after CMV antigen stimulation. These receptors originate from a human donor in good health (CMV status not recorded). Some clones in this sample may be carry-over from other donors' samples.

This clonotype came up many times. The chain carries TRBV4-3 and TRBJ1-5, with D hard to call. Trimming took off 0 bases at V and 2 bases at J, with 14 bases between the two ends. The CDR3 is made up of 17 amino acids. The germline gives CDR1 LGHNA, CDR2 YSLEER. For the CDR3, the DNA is TGCGCCAGCAGCCAAGAGAGTCCGGGCGGTGGCAATCAGCCCCAGCATTTT. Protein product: CASSQESPGGGNQPQHF.

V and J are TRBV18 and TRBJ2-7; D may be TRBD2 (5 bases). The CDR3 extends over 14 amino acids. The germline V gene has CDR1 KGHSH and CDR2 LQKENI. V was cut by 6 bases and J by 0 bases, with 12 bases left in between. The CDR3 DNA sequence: TGTGCCAGCTCCGGGGTCTCTGGCTCCTACGAGCAGTACGTC. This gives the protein CASSGVSGSYEQYV.

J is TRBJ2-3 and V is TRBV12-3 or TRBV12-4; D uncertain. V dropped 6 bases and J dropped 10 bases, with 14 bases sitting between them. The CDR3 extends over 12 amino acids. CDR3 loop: CASSQDSTPQYF. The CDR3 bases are TGTGCCAGCAGCCAAGACTCCACACCGCAGTATTTT.

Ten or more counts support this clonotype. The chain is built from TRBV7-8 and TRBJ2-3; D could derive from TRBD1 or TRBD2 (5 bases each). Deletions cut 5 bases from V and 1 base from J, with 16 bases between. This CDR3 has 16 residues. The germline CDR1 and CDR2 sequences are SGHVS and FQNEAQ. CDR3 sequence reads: CASSIPTGLRTDTQYF. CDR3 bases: TGTGCCAGCAGCATACCGACGGGGCTGCGCACAGATACGCAGTATTTT. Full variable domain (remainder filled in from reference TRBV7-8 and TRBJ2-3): GAGVSQSPRYKVAKRGQDVALRCDPISGHVSLFWYQQALGQGPEFLTYFQNEAQLDKSGLPSDRFFAERPEGSVSTLKIQRTQQEDSAVYLCASSIPTGLRTDTQYFGPGTRLTVL.

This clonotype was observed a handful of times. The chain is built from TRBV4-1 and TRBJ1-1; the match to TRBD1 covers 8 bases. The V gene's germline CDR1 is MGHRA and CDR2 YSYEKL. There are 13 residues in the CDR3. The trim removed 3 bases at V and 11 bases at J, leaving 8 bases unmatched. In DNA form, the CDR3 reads TGCGCCAGCAGCCACTCGGACAGGGCCGAGGCTTTCTTT. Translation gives CASSHSDRAEAFF.

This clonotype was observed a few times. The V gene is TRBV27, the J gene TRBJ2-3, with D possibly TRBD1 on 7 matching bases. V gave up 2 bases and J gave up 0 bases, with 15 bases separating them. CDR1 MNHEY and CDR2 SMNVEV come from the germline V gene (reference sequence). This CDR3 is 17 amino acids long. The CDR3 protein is CASSLPPQGTSTDTQYF. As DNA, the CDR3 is TGTGCCAGCAGTTTACCTCCACAGGGGACTAGCACAGATACGCAGTATTTT.

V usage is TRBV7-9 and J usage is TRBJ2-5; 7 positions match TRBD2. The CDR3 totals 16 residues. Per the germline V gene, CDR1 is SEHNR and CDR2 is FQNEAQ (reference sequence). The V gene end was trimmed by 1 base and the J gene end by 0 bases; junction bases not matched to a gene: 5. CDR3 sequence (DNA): TGTGCCAGCAGCTTAGGTCTAGCGGCGTACCAAGAGACCCAGTACTTC. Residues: CASSLGLAAYQETQYF. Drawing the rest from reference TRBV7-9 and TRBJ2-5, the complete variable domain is DTGVSQNPRHKITKRGQNVTFRCDPISEHNRLYWYRQTLGQGPEFLTYFQNEAQLEKSRLLSDRFSAERPKGSFSTLEIQRTEQGDSAMYLCASSLGLAAYQETQYFGPGTRLLVL.

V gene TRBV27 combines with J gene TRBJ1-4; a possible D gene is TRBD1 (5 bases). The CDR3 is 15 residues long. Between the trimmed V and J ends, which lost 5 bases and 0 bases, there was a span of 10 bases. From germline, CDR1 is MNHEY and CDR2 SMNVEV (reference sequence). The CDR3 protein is CASSAQGPTNEKLFF. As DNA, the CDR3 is TGTGCCAGCAGTGCCCAGGGTCCAACTAATGAAAAACTGTTTTTT.

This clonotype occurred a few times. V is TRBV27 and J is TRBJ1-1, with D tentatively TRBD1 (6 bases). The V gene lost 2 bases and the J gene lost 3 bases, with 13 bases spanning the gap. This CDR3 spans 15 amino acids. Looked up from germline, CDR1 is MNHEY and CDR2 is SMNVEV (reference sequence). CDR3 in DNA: TGTGCCAGCAGTTTACGCCCAGGGGTGGACACTGAAGCTTTCTTT. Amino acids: CASSLRPGVDTEAFF.

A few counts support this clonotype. This CDR3 reads CASSTLGQTYGYTF. The CDR3 nucleotides read TGTGCCAGTAGTACATTGGGACAAACCTATGGCTACACCTTC. J is TRBJ1-2 and V is TRBV19; the D gene is possibly TRBD1 (6 bases). With 4 bases removed from V and 4 bases from J, the gap between germline ends came to 13 bases. The CDR3 extends over 14 amino acids. Germline CDR1 reads LNHDA; CDR2 reads SQIVND (reference sequence). Filled out from reference TRBV19 and TRBJ1-2, the complete variable domain reads DGGITQSPKYLFRKEGQNVTLSCEQNLNHDAMYWYRQDPGQGLRLIYYSQIVNDFQKGDIAEGYSVSREKKESFPLTVTSAQKNPTAFYLCASSTLGQTYGYTFGSGTRLTVV.

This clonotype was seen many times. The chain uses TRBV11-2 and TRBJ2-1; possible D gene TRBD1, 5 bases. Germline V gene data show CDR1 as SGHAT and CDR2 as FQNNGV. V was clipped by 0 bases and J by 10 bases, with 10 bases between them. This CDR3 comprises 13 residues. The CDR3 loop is CASSLDPWGEQFF. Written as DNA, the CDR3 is TGTGCCAGCAGCTTAGATCCATGGGGCGAGCAGTTCTTC.

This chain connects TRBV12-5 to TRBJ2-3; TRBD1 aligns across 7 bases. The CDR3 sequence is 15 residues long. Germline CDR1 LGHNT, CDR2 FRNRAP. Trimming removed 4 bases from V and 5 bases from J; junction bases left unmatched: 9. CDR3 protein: CASGWGQILGDTQYF. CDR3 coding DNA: TGTGCTAGTGGTTGGGGACAGATTCTGGGAGATACGCAGTATTTT.

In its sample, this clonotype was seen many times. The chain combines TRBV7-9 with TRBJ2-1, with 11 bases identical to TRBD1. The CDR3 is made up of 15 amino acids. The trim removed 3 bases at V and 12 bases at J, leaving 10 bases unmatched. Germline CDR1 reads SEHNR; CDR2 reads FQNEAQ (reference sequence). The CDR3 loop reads CASSFPGQGARGQFF. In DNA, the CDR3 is TGTGCCAGCAGCTTCCCAGGACAGGGGGCGAGGGGGCAGTTCTTC.

The CDR3 DNA follows: TGCGCCAGCAGCCAACGGTCGACAGGGGAAGCTTTCTTT. It codes for CASSQRSTGEAFF. The rearrangement joins TRBV4-1 to TRBJ1-1; 7 bases map to TRBD1. Germline CDR1 is MGHRA and CDR2 is YSYEKL. This CDR3 is 13 amino acids long. V trimming: 2 bases; J trimming: 8 bases; junction bases outside the gene matches: 5.

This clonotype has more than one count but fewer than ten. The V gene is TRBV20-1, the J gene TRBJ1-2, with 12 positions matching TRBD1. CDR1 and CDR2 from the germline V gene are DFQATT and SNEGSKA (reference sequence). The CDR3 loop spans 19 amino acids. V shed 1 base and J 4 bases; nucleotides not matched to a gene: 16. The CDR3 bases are TGCAGTGCTAGAGCCGCGAAGGGACAGGGGGCTTCCAACCTCTATGGCTACACCTTC. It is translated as CSARAAKGQGASNLYGYTF.

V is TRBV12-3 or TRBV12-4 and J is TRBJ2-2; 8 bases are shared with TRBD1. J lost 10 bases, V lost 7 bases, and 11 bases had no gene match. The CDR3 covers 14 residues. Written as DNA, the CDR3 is TGTGCCAGCACCCTTAATCAGGGGGCAGAGGAGCTGTTTTTT. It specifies CASTLNQGAEELFF.

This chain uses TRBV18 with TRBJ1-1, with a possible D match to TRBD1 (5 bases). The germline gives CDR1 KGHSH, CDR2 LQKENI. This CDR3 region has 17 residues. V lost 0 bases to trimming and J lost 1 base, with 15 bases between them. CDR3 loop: CASSPPGWTYRNTEAFF. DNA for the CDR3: TGTGCCAGCTCACCACCGGGATGGACATACCGGAACACTGAAGCTTTCTTT.

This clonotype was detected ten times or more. For the CDR3, the DNA is TGTGCCAGCAGCCTGGACCTCTACGAGCAGTACTTC. Residues: CASSLDLYEQYF. The J gene is TRBJ2-7, the V gene TRBV28, with D unclear. This CDR3 spans 12 amino acids. Trimming took off 6 bases at V and 3 bases at J, with 9 bases between the two ends. Germline V gives CDR1 MDHEN, CDR2 SYDVKM.

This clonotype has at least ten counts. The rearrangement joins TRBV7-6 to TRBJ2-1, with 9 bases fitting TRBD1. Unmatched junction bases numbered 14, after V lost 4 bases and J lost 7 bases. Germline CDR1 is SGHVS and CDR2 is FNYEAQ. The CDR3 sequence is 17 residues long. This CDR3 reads CASSSGTGMAGANEQFF. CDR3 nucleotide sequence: TGTGCCAGCAGCTCCGGGACAGGGATGGCGGGAGCGAATGAGCAGTTCTTC.